This T cell receptor beta chain was documented in a study of blood T cell repertoires in COVID-19. This table comes from immunoSEQ multiplex PCR, and its TCRdb copy is limited to in-frame clones, with some not included. The sample holds about 200,000 clones; about 88% are singletons and the top ten take 4.9%. J lost 6 bases, V lost 0 bases, and 4 bases had no gene match. CDR1 is LGHDT and CDR2 is YNNKEL in the germline V gene (reference sequence). There are 14 residues in the CDR3. The origin of this receptor is a woman older than 75 with acute or convalescent COVID-19. The V gene is TRBV3-1 (or the pseudogene TRBV3-2), the J gene TRBJ1-1, with 7 positions matching TRBD1. Sequencing used peripheral blood. CDR3 sequence: CASSQDLDRPEAFF. The CDR3 region has the DNA TGTGCCAGCAGCCAAGATCTGGACAGGCCTGAAGCTTTCTTT.